Following are 28 T cell receptor beta chains from one sample sequenced in a study of human T cells and chemical hapten exposure. TCRdb re-derived calls from the RACE reads in MiXCR, one entry per CDR3 protein. Among more than 250,000 distinct CDR3 sequences listed, about 9% were seen once. Time point here: pre-sensitization, week 0. Noted treatment: therapeutic diphenylcyclopropenone sensitization with weekly scalp DPC. The sample was whole blood, taken in connection with sensitization to the hapten diphenylcyclopropenone (DPC). The receptors originated from a woman in her thirties or forties with alopecia areata. Some clones in this sample may be carry-over from other donors' samples.

This sequence joins TRBV29-1 and TRBJ2-2, with D perhaps matching TRBD2 (6 bases). This CDR3 is built from 12 residues. Germline assignment: CDR1 SQVTM and CDR2 ANQGSEA. V was trimmed by 6 bases and J by 3 bases, leaving 8 bases between them. The CDR3 DNA reads TGCAGCGTGGGACTTTACACCGGGGAGCTGTTTTTT. This encodes CSVGLYTGELFF.

This clonotype occurred a few times. The chain carries TRBV29-1 and TRBJ2-7; possibly TRBD2 for D (6 bases). Germline values: CDR1 SQVTM, CDR2 ANQGSEA. With 4 bases removed from V and 0 bases from J, the gap between germline ends came to 10 bases. This CDR3 has 13 amino acids. The CDR3 protein is CSVVGGTSYEQYF. CDR3 coding DNA: TGCAGCGTTGTAGGCGGGACCTCCTACGAGCAGTACTTC.

This clonotype showed up just a few times. The rearrangement links TRBV20-1 to TRBJ2-7, with a tentative D call TRBD1 (7 bases). V was trimmed by 3 bases and J by 0 bases, leaving 12 bases between them. The CDR3 length is 14 residues. Germline V gene lookup returns CDR1 DFQATT and CDR2 SNEGSKA (reference sequence). This chain's CDR3 is CSASFQGGSYEQYF. CDR3 DNA sequence: TGCAGTGCTAGTTTCCAGGGGGGCTCCTACGAGCAGTACTTC.

This clonotype came up a few times. The rearrangement uses TRBV24-1 and TRBJ1-1; possible D gene TRBD1, 6 bases. Per the germline V gene, CDR1 is KGHDR and CDR2 is SFDVKD. This CDR3 contains 13 residues. V dropped 4 bases and J dropped 10 bases, with 15 bases sitting between them. CDR3 region: CATSDRAGVAAFF. The CDR3 region has the DNA TGTGCCACCAGTGACCGGGCAGGGGTGGCAGCTTTCTTT.

This clonotype was found a few times. The chain couples TRBV20-1 to TRBJ1-4, with TRBD1 matching 11 bases. In germline, CDR1 is DFQATT, CDR2 SNEGSKA (reference sequence). J lost 7 bases, V lost 5 bases, and 6 bases had no gene match. The CDR3 has 14 residues. The CDR3 nucleotides read TGCAGTGCTGGACAGGGGGCGCCGCCTGAAAAACTGTTTTTT. The encoded protein is CSAGQGAPPEKLFF.

This clonotype was counted only a few times. The chain links TRBV7-2 to TRBJ2-3; 10 bases are a match to TRBD2. V trimming: 5 bases; J trimming: 3 bases; junction bases outside the gene matches: 8. CDR3 length: 16 amino acids. CDR1 is SGHTA and CDR2 is FQGNSA in the germline V gene. CDR3 DNA: TGTGCCAGCAGCCCTCTAGCGGGAGCTGGGACAGATACGCAGTATTTT. Protein sequence: CASSPLAGAGTDTQYF.

The chain couples TRBV20-1 to TRBJ2-3; D uncertain. In germline, CDR1 is DFQATT, CDR2 SNEGSKA (reference sequence). V lost 0 bases to trimming and J lost 1 base, with 8 bases between them. This CDR3 comprises 14 residues. This chain's CDR3 is CSAREFWGTDTQYF. CDR3 sequence (DNA): TGCAGTGCTAGAGAGTTTTGGGGCACAGATACGCAGTATTTT.

As for this clonotype: Lacking the conserved final phenylalanine or tryptophan, this CDR3 likely reflects a read error. This chain links TRBV6-5 with TRBJ2-7; TRBD1 is a possible D gene (5 bases). Trimming removed 4 bases at V and 3 bases at J, with 16 bases between. CDR1 is MNHEY, CDR2 SVGAGI, per germline. The CDR3 covers 15 residues. CDR3 nucleotide sequence: TGTGCCAGCAGTTCCTACCAGGGATCGGTCTACGAGCAGTACTCC. Residues: CASSSYQGSVYEQYS.

This clonotype showed up many times. The chain recombines TRBV6-1 with TRBJ2-3; perhaps TRBD2 as D (6 bases). Trimming removed 7 bases from V and 1 base from J, with 9 bases in between. The CDR3 runs 13 residues. Germline lookup yields CDR1 MNHNS and CDR2 SASEGT. This CDR3 is CASNRRGTDTQYF. CDR3 sequence (DNA): TGTGCCAGCAATAGGAGGGGCACAGATACGCAGTATTTT.

Concerning this clonotype itself: One end of the junction fails to match germline, which may point to a read error. The chain has TRBV28 and TRBJ2-1; the match to TRBD2 covers 9 bases. Germline V gene sequence: CDR1 MDHEN, CDR2 SYDVKM. CDR3 length equals 13 residues. The DNA for the CDR3 is TGTGCCAGCACCCTCAGGCGCGGGAGGGCCCCCCTCTTC. This codes for CASTLRRGRAPLF. Based on the CDR3 plus reference TRBV28 and TRBJ2-1, the full variable domain is DVKVTQSSRYLVKRTGEKVFLECVQDMDHENMFWYRQDPGLGLRLIYFSYDVKMKEKGDIPEGYSVSREKKERFSLILESASTNQTSMYLCASTLRRGRAPLFGPGTRLTVL.

In this sample, this clonotype turned up a few times. Written as DNA, the CDR3 is TGCAGTGCGAACCCCGGCGGCGTCTCCTACGAGCAGTACTTC. Protein product: CSANPGGVSYEQYF. The chain employs TRBV20-1 and TRBJ2-7, with D hard to call. Trimming took 6 bases from V and 0 from J, leaving 15 bases between them. The CDR3 runs to 14 residues. Germline V lookup: CDR1 DFQATT, CDR2 SNEGSKA (reference sequence).

V gene TRBV4-2 combines with J gene TRBJ2-5; no firm D call. The length of the CDR3 is 15 residues. V gave up 0 bases and J gave up 3 bases, with 11 bases separating them. The germline CDR1 and CDR2 sequences are LGHNA and YNFKEQ. CDR3 residues: CASSQEPQPEETQYF. CDR3 DNA sequence: TGTGCCAGCAGCCAAGAACCCCAGCCCGAAGAGACCCAGTACTTC.

A few counts support this clonotype. V is TRBV9 and J is TRBJ2-3, with a weak D call TRBD1 (7 bases). CDR1 and CDR2 from the germline V gene are SGDLS and YYNGEE. The CDR3 covers 15 residues. The germline V and J ends were trimmed by 0 bases and 3 bases, with 11 bases remaining between them. The CDR3 protein is CASSVAAGGTDTQYF. The DNA of the CDR3 is TGTGCCAGCAGCGTAGCGGCAGGGGGGACAGATACGCAGTATTTT.

This clonotype was found a few times. This rearrangement joins TRBV12-3 or TRBV12-4 to TRBJ2-2; TRBD1 agrees at 10 bases. The length of the CDR3 is 15 residues. J was trimmed by 5 bases and V by 5 bases; bases with no gene match: 5. In DNA, the CDR3 is TGTGCCAGCAGTCCGGGACAGGGGAGGACCGGGGAGCTGTTTTTT. This gives the protein CASSPGQGRTGELFF.

This clonotype showed up just a few times. The V call is TRBV7-2, the J call TRBJ2-7, with D unresolved. Germline V gene lookup returns CDR1 SGHTA and CDR2 FQGNSA. The ends were cut back, 1 base at V and 2 bases at J, with 12 bases in the middle. The CDR3 is 15 amino acids. The CDR3 DNA reads as TGTGCCAGCAGCTTAGGGCTGGCCGAACCCTACGAGCAGTACTTC. Translating it yields CASSLGLAEPYEQYF.

This clonotype was counted at least ten times. CDR3 residues: CASSLQGYREQFF. The CDR3 nucleotides are TGCGCCAGCAGCCTCCAGGGGTATAGGGAGCAGTTCTTC. The V call is TRBV4-3, the J call TRBJ2-1; TRBD1 might be the D (6 bases). The CDR3 spans 13 residues. Germline CDR1 is LGHNA and CDR2 is YSLEER. Trimming cost V 4 bases and J 10 bases, with 14 bases left between them.

This clonotype showed up just a few times. The chain combines TRBV7-2 with TRBJ2-1, with TRBD2 identical over 15 bases. This CDR3 region has 15 residues. Per germline, CDR1 SGHTA and CDR2 FQGNSA. V was clipped by 5 bases and J by 16 bases; unmatched bases: 12. In DNA, the CDR3 is TGTGCCAGCAGCACGGGACTAGCGGGAGGCCCTGGGGAATTCTTC. This gives the protein CASSTGLAGGPGEFF.

The chain uses TRBV7-9 and TRBJ1-2; D is uncertain. This CDR3 spans 13 amino acids. Trimming pared 1 base from V and 2 bases from J, leaving 5 bases between. Germline CDR1 is SEHNR and CDR2 is FQNEAQ (reference sequence). CDR3 loop: CASSLERNYGYTF. In DNA form, the CDR3 reads TGTGCCAGCAGCTTAGAACGGAACTATGGCTACACCTTC. The variable domain in full, completed from reference TRBV7-9 and TRBJ1-2, reads DTGVSQNPRHKITKRGQNVTFRCDPISEHNRLYWYRQTLGQGPEFLTYFQNEAQLEKSRLLSDRFSAERPKGSFSTLEIQRTEQGDSAMYLCASSLERNYGYTFGSGTRLTVV.

The chain combines TRBV12-3 or TRBV12-4 with TRBJ1-6; D not resolved. Trimming shortened V by 5 bases and J by 7 bases, and 9 bases separated the two germline ends. There are 13 residues in the CDR3. The DNA for the CDR3 is TGTGCCAGCAGTATCCGGGAAAATTCACCCCTCCACTTT. Amino acids: CASSIRENSPLHF.

This clonotype has just a few counts. The chain is built from TRBV6-1 and TRBJ2-6, with D uncertain. The CDR3 has 15 residues. CDR1 and CDR2 (germline): MNHNS, SASEGT. V was trimmed by 0 bases and J by 2 bases, leaving 5 bases between them. CDR3 sequence: CASSEASAGANVLTF. In DNA, the CDR3 is TGTGCCAGCAGTGAAGCGTCGGCTGGGGCCAACGTCCTGACTTTC.

This rearrangement joins TRBV29-1 to TRBJ1-5; 9 bases align to TRBD1. The CDR3 totals 12 residues. Germline assignment: CDR1 SQVTM and CDR2 ANQGSEA. The V gene end was trimmed by 6 bases and the J gene end by 11 bases; junction bases not matched to a gene: 8. The CDR3 here is CSVSGTGLTQHF. CDR3 bases: TGCAGCGTCTCCGGGACAGGGTTAACCCAGCATTTT.

This clonotype was seen repeatedly, ten times or more. CDR3 DNA: TGCAGCGTTCGAGGGCCGAATCAGCCCCAGCATTTT. Protein product: CSVRGPNQPQHF. This sequence joins TRBV29-1 and TRBJ1-5, with D unresolved. Trimming took 5 bases from V and 4 from J, leaving 9 bases between them. Germline V gives CDR1 SQVTM, CDR2 ANQGSEA. The length of the CDR3 is 12 residues.

With regard to this clonotype: At one end, the junction sequence differs from germline, possibly due to a read error. This chain joins TRBV29-1 and TRBJ2-7; D uncertain. CDR1 and CDR2 (germline): SQVTM, ANQGSEA. The CDR3 has 11 amino acids. The DNA of the CDR3 is TGCGGCGTTGTCAGAGACTACGAGCAGTACTTC. As protein: CGVVRDYEQYF.

This clonotype has more than one count but fewer than ten. The chain carries TRBV7-2 and TRBJ2-5, with 8 bases identical to TRBD1. J lost 0 bases, V lost 5 bases, and 8 bases had no gene match. CDR1 SGHTA and CDR2 FQGNSA come from the germline V gene. This CDR3 is built from 16 residues. CDR3: CASSPPGQGHQETQYF. CDR3 DNA sequence: TGTGCCAGCAGCCCTCCCGGACAGGGTCACCAAGAGACCCAGTACTTC.

This clonotype was recorded many times. The chain uses TRBV10-3 and TRBJ2-3; 8 bases are shared with TRBD2. The CDR3 sequence is 16 residues long. Germline V gene lookup returns CDR1 ENHRY and CDR2 SYGVKD. Germline trimming cut 3 bases from V and 4 bases from J; bases unmatched to any gene: 9. In DNA, the CDR3 is TGTGCCATCAGTGAAAGCCTAGCGGGTTGGGCAGATACGCAGTATTTT. Its protein is CAISESLAGWADTQYF.

This clonotype was found many times. The DNA for the CDR3 is TGCAGCGTGGGGGATCAGCCCCAGCATTTT. Translated, it gives CSVGDQPQHF. The chain joins TRBV29-1 to TRBJ1-5, with a weak D call TRBD1 (5 bases). V lost 6 bases to trimming and J lost 5 bases, with 5 bases between them. Germline CDR1 reads SQVTM; CDR2 reads ANQGSEA. This CDR3 contains 10 residues.

This clonotype was seen a few times. The DNA for the CDR3 is TGCGCCAGCAGCTCCTTACAGGCGAACACTGAAGCTTTCTTT. Translation: CASSSLQANTEAFF. J is TRBJ1-1 and V is TRBV5-1; perhaps TRBD1 as D (5 bases). Germline V gene lookup returns CDR1 SGHRS and CDR2 YFSETQ. Trimming left V 3 bases short and J 1 base short, with 10 bases between. This CDR3 has 14 residues.

This clonotype showed up just a few times. The rearrangement links TRBV6-2 or TRBV6-3 to TRBJ2-7, with 11 bases aligning to TRBD2. This CDR3 contains 17 residues. Per germline, CDR1 MNHEY and CDR2 SVGEGT. Trimming at V came to 5 bases and at J to 1 base, leaving 10 bases not matched to a gene. CDR3 in DNA: TGTGCCAGCAGTGATCGGACGGGACTAGCGGATTCCTACGAGCAGTACTTC. The encoded protein is CASSDRTGLADSYEQYF.